A single sample gave rise to the 3 T cell receptor beta chains below, sequenced in a study of T-cell reconstitution after alpha-beta-depleted transplantation in children (dated by TCRdb to the mid-2010s). The library came from PCR. Instrument used: Illumina HiSeq 2500. TCR libraries were prepared with molecular barcoding, using unique molecular identifiers to normalize TCRbeta repertoire quantification. TCRdb reprocessing: public reads trimmed at Q25 with fastp, clones called with MiXCR, in-frame beta chains kept. Here each entry gathers all rows of one CDR3 protein and keeps the most common genes and DNA. In this sample the table shows 450,000 to 500,000 distinct CDR3 sequences, roughly an eighth of which occur a single time. The ten largest clones represent over 5.5% of the sample. This material consisted of PBMCs from the stem cell graft donor, taken from the stem cell graft. All receptors derive from a human donor who donated a stem cell graft to a child with combined immunodeficiency.

The CDR3 DNA follows: TGTGCCAGCAGCCCTAGCACAGCCTATGGCTACACCTTC. Residues: CASSPSTAYGYTF. This chain joins TRBV11-3 and TRBJ1-2; D is unclear. CDR1 is SGHNT, CDR2 YENEEA, per germline. Trimming cost V 5 bases and J 4 bases, with 11 bases left between them. The CDR3 is 13 residues long.

This chain connects TRBV5-5 to TRBJ1-1; TRBD1 matches 7 bases. This CDR3 is built from 14 residues. V lost 3 bases, J lost 7 bases, and 9 bases stayed unmatched. Germline-derived CDR1 and CDR2 are SGHKS and YYEKEE (reference sequence). CDR3 region: CASSSNRQGLEAFF. CDR3 DNA sequence: TGTGCCAGCAGCTCTAACCGACAGGGACTTGAAGCTTTCTTT.

This clonotype was counted ten times or more. The chain couples TRBV10-3 to TRBJ2-7; D is ambiguous. The CDR3 has 12 residues. V lost 8 bases to trimming and J lost 0 bases, with 8 bases between them. Germline CDR1 is ENHRY and CDR2 is SYGVKD. The CDR3 coding sequence is TGTGCCATCTCTGGCAGCTCCTACGAGCAGTACTTC. It translates to CAISGSSYEQYF.